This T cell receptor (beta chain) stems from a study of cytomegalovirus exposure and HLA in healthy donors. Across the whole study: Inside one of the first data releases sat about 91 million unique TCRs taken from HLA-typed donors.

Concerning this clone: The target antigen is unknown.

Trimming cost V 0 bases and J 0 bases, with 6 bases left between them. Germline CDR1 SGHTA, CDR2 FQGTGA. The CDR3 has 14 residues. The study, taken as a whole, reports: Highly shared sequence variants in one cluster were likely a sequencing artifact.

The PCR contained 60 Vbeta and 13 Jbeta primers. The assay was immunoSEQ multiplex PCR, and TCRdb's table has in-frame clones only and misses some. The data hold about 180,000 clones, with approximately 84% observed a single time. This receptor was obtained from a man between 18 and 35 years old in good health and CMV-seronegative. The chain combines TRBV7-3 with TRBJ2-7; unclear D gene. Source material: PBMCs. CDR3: CASSLTSLSYEQYF. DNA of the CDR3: TGTGCCAGCAGCTTAACTAGCCTCTCCTACGAGCAGTACTTC.